This note documents a single TCR beta chain sequence. These data originate in a study of shared clonotypes between healthy human individuals. Authors' data handling: There were no quality scores in the junction-only immunoSEQ sequences, so filtering differed. Some clones are missing from TCRdb's copy, which holds only in-frame ones; the method was immunoSEQ multiplex PCR. V, J and clone size reflect that table, while D and trimming were determined from the DNA. In the table there are hundreds of thousands of clones, 55% to 75% of which are singletons. Germline CDR1 reads SGHTA; CDR2 reads FQGNSA. This CDR3 spans 17 amino acids. The J segment lost 9 bases and the V segment lost 3 bases, leaving 10 bases of the junction unmatched.

The clonotype comes from a woman in her 30s in good health. Sequencing was performed on memory CD4+ T cells sorted from blood. Indicated subset: CD45RA-negative fraction. The chain combines TRBV7-2 with TRBJ2-1; 14 nucleotides agree with TRBD2. CDR3 amino acids: CASSFRGGLAGGGEQFF. The CDR3 DNA reads as TGTGCCAGCAGCTTCAGAGGTGGACTAGCGGGAGGCGGTGAGCAGTTCTTC.